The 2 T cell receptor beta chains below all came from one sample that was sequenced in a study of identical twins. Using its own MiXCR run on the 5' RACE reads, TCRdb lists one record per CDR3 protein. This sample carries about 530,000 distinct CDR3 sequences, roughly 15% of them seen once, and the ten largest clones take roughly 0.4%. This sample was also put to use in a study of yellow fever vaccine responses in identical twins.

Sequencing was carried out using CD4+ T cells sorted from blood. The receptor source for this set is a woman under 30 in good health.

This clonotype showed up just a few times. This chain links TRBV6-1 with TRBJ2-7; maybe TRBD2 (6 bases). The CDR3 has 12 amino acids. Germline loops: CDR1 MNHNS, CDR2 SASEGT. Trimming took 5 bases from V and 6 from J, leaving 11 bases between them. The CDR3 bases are TGTGCCAGCAGTAAGACTAGTTCCGAGCAGTACTTC. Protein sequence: CASSKTSSEQYF.

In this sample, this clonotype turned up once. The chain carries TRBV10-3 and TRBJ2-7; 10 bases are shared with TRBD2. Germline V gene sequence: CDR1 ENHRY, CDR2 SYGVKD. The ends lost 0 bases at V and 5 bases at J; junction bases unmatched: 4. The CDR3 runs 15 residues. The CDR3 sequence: CAISESSLAGDEQYF. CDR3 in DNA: TGTGCCATCAGTGAGTCGAGTCTAGCGGGAGACGAGCAGTACTTC.